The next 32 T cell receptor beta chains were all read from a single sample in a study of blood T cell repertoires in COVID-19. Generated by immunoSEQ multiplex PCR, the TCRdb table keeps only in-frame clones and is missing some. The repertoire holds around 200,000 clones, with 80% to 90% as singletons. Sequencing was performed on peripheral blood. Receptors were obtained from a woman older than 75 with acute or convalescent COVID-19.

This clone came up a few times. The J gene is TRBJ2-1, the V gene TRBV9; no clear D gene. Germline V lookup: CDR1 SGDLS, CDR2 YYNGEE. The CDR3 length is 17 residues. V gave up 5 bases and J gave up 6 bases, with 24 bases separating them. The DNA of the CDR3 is TGTGCCAGCAGTCTAGAGGATGGCCCTTCAGCCCTCAATGAGCAGTTCTTC. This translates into CASSLEDGPSALNEQFF.

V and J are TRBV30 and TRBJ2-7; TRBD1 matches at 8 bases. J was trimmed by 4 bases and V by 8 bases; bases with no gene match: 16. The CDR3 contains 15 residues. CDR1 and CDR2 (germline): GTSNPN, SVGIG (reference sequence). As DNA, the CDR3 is TGTGCCCTAGGGAGCCCGACAGGGGCGGGATACGAGCAGTACTTC. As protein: CALGSPTGAGYEQYF.

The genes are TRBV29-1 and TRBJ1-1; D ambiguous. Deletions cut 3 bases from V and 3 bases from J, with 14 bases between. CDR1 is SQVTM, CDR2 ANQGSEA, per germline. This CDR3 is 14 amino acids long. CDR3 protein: CSVETLYEDTEAFF. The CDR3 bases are TGCAGCGTTGAGACCCTGTACGAGGACACTGAAGCTTTCTTT.

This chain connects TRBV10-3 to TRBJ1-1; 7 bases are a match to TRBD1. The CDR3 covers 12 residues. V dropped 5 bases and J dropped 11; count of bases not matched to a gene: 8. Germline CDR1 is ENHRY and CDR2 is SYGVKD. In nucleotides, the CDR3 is TGTGCCATCAGTCCAGACAGGGAGTCGGCTTTCTTT. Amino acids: CAISPDRESAFF.

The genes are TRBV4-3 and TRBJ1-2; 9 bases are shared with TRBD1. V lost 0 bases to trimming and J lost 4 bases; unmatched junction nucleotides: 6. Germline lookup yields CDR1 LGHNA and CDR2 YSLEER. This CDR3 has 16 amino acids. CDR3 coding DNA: TGCGCCAGCAGCCAAGATCTCGGGACAGGGTTCTATGGCTACACCTTC. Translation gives CASSQDLGTGFYGYTF.

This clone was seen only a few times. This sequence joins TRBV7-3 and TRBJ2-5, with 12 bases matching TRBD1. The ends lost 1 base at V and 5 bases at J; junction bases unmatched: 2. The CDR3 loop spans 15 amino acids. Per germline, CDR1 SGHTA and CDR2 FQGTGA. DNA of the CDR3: TGTGCCAGCAGCTTAAGAGGGACAGGGGGCGAGACCCAGTACTTC. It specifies CASSLRGTGGETQYF.

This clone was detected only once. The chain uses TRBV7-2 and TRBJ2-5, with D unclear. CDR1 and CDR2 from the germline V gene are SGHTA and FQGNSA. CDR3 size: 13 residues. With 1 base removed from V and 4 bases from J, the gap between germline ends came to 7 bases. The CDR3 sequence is CASSLDPRETQYF. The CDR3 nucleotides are TGTGCCAGCAGCTTAGATCCGAGAGAGACCCAGTACTTC.

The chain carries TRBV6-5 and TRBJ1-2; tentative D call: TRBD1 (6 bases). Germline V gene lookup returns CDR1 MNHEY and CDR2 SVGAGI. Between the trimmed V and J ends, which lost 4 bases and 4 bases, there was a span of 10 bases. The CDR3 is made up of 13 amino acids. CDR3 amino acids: CASSFDRFYGYTF. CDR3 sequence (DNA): TGTGCCAGCAGTTTTGACAGGTTCTATGGCTACACCTTC.

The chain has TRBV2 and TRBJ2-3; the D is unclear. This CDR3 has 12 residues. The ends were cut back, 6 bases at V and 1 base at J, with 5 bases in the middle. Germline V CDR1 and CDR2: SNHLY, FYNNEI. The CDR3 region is CASSPGTDTQYF. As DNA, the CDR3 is TGTGCCAGCAGCCCGGGCACAGATACGCAGTATTTT.

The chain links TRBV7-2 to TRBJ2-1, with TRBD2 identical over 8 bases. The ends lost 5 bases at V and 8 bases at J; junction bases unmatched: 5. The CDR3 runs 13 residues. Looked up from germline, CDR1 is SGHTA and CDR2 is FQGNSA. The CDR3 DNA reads TGTGCCAGCAGCCGGGGGGGTAGGGATGAGCAGTTCTTC. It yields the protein CASSRGGRDEQFF.

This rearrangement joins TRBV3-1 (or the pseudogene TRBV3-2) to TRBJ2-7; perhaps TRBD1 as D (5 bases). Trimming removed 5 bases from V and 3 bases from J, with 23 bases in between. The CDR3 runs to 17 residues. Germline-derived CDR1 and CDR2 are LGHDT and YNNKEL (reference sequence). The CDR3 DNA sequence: TGTGCCAGCAGCAGAACCATCGATAGCAGGGCTAACTACGAGCAGTACTTC. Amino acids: CASSRTIDSRANYEQYF.

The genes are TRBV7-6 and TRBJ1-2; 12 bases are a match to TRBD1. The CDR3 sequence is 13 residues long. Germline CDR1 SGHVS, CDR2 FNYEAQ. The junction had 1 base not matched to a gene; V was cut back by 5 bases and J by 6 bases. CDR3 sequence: CASSRDRGHGYTF. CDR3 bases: TGTGCCAGCAGCCGGGACAGGGGGCATGGCTACACCTTC.

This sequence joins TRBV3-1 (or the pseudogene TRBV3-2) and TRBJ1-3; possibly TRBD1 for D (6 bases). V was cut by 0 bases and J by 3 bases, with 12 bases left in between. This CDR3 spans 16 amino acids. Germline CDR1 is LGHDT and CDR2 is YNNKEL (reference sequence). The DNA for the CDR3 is TGTGCCAGCAGCCAAGAGGGCAGGGGTGGTGGAAACACCATATATTTT. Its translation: CASSQEGRGGGNTIYF.

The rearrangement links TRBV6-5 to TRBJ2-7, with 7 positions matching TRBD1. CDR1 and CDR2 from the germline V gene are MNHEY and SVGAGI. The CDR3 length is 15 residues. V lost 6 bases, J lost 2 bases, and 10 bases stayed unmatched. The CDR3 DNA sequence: TGTGCCAGCAGGCGAGGGACAGAAGGAACCTACGAGCAGTACTTC. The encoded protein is CASRRGTEGTYEQYF.

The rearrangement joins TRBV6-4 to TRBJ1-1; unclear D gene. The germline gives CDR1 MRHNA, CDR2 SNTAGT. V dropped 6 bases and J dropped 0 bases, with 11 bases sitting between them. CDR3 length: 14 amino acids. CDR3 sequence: CASRPFGVNTEAFF. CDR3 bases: TGTGCCAGCAGGCCCTTTGGAGTGAACACTGAAGCTTTCTTT.

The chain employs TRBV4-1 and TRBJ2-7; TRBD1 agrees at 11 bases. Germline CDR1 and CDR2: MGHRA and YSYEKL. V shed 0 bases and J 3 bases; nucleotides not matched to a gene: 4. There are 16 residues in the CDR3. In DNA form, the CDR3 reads TGCGCCAGCAGCCAAGATCGTGGGACAGGGGGCTACGAGCAGTACTTC. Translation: CASSQDRGTGGYEQYF.

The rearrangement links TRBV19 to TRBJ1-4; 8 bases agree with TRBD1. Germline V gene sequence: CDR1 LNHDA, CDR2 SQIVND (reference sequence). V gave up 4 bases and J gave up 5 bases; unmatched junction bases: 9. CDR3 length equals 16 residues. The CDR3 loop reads CASSSPAGGGNEKLFF. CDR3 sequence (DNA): TGTGCCAGTAGTAGCCCCGCAGGGGGCGGAAATGAAAAACTGTTTTTT. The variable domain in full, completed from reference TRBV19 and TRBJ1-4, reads DGGITQSPKYLFRKEGQNVTLSCEQNLNHDAMYWYRQDPGQGLRLIYYSQIVNDFQKGDIAEGYSVSREKKESFPLTVTSAQKNPTAFYLCASSSPAGGGNEKLFFGSGTQLSVL.

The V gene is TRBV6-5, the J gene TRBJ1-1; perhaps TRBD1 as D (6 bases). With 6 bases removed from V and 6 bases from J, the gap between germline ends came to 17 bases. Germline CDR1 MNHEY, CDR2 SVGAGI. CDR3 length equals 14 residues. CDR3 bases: TGTGCCAGCAGAGGAAAACAGGGACGGCCTGAAGCTTTCTTT. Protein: CASRGKQGRPEAFF.

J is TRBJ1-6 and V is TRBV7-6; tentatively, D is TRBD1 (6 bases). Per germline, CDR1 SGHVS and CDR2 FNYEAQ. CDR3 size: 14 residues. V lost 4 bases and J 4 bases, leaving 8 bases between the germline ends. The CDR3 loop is CASSSQGYNSPLHF. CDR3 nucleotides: TGTGCCAGCAGCTCCCAGGGGTATAATTCACCCCTCCACTTT.

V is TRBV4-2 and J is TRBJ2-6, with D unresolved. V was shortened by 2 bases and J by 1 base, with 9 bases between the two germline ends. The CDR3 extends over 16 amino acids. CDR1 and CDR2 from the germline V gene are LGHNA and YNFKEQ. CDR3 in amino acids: CASSQQGGSGANVLTF. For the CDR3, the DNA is TGTGCCAGCAGCCAACAAGGCGGTTCTGGGGCCAACGTCCTGACTTTC.

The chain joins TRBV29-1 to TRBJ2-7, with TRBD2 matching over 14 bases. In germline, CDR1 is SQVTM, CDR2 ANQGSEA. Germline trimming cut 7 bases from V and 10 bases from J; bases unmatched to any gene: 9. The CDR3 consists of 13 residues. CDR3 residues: CSALTSGRADQYF. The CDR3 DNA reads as TGCAGCGCGCTGACTAGCGGGAGGGCCGATCAGTACTTC.

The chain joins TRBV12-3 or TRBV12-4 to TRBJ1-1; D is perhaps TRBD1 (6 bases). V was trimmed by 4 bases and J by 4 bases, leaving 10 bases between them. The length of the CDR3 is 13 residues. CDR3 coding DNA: TGTGCCAGCAGTTACAGGGTTGGCACTGAAGCTTTCTTT. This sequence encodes CASSYRVGTEAFF.

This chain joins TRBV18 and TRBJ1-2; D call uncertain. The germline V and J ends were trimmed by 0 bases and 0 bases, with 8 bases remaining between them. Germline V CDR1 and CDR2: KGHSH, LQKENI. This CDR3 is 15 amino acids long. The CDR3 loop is CASSPPLGTNYGYTF. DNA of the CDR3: TGTGCCAGCTCACCACCACTAGGAACTAACTATGGCTACACCTTC.

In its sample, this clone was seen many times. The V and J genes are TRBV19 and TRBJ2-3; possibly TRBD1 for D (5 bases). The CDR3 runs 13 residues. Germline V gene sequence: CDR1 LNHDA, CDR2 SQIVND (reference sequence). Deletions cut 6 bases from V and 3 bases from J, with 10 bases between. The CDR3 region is CASSRDGTDTQYF. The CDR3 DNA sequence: TGTGCCAGTAGCAGGGATGGGACAGATACGCAGTATTTT.

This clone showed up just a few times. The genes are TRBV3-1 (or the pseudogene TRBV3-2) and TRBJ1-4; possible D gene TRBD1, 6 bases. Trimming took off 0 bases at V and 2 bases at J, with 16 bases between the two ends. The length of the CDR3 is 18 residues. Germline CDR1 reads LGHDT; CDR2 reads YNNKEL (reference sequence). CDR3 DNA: TGTGCCAGCAGCCAAGATTCCGCAGGGGTAGGCACTAATGAAAAACTGTTTTTT. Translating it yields CASSQDSAGVGTNEKLFF.

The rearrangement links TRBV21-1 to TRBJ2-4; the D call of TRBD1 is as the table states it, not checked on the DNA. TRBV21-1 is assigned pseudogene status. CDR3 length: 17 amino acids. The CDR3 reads CASTTFMEQGAKNIQYF. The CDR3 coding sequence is TGTGCCAGCACTACATTCATGGAACAGGGAGCCAAAAACATTCAGTACTTC.

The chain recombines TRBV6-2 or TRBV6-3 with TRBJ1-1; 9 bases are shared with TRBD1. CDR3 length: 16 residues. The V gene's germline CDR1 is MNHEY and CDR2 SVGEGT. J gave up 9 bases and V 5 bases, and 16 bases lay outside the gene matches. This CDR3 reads CASSPPSYRGLLKAFF. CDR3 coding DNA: TGTGCCAGCAGTCCCCCGTCGTACAGGGGGCTTTTGAAAGCTTTCTTT.

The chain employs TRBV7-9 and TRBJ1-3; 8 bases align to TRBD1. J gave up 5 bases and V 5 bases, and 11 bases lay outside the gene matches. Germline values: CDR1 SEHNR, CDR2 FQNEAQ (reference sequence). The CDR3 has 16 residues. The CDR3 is CASSTRTGLGRNTIYF. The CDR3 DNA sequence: TGTGCCAGCAGCACACGGACAGGGCTGGGACGAAACACCATATATTTT. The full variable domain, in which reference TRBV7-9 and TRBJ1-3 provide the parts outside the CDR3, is DTGVSQNPRHKITKRGQNVTFRCDPISEHNRLYWYRQTLGQGPEFLTYFQNEAQLEKSRLLSDRFSAERPKGSFSTLEIQRTEQGDSAMYLCASSTRTGLGRNTIYFGEGSWLTVV.

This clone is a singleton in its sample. The CDR3: CASSSPGQPYEQYF. In DNA form, the CDR3 reads TGCGCCAGCAGTAGCCCGGGACAGCCTTACGAGCAGTACTTC. This sequence joins TRBV5-1 and TRBJ2-7, with TRBD1 identical over 7 bases. The CDR3 length is 14 residues. Trimming removed 5 bases from V and 4 bases from J; junction bases left unmatched: 9. The germline V gene encodes CDR1 SGHRS and CDR2 YFSETQ.

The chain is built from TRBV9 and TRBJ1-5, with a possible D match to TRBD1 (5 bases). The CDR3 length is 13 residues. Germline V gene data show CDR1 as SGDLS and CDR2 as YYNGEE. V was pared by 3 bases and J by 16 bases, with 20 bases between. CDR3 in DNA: TGTGCCAGCAGCGAGGGGTTGGAGGGAGGAGTCCATTTT. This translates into CASSEGLEGGVHF.

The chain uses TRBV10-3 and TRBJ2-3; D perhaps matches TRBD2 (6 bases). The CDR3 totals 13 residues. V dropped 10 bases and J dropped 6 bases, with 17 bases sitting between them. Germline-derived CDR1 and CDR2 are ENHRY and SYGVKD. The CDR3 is CATSGVGGDTQYF. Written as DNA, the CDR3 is TGTGCCACGAGCGGAGTTGGGGGGGATACGCAGTATTTT.

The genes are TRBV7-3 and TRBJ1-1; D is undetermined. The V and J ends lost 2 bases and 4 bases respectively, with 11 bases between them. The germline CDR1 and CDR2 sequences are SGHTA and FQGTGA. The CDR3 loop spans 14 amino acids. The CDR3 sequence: CASSLFGESTEAFF. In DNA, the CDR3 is TGTGCCAGCAGCTTATTTGGGGAGAGCACTGAAGCTTTCTTT.